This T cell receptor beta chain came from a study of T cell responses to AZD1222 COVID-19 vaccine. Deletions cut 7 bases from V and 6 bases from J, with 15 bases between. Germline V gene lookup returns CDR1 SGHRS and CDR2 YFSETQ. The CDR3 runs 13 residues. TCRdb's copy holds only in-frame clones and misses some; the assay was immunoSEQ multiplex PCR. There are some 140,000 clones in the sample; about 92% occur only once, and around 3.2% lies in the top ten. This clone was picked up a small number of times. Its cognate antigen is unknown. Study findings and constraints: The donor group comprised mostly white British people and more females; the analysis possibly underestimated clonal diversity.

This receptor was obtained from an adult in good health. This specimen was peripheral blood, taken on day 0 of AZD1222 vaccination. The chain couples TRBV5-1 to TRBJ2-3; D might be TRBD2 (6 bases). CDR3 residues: CASCRRDPDTQYF. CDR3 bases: TGCGCCAGCTGTCGGCGGGACCCCGATACGCAGTATTTT.